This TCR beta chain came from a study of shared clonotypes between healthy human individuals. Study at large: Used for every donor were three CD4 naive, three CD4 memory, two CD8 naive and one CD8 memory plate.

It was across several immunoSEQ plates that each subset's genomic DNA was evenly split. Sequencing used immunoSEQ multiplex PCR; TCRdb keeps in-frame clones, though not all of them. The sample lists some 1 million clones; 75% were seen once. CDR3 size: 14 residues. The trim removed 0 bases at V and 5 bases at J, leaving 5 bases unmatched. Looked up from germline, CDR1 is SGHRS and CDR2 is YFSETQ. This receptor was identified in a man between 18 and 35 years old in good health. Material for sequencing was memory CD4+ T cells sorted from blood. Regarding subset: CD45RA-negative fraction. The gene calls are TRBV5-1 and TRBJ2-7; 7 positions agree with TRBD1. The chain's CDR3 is CASSLEGASDEQYF. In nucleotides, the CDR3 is TGCGCCAGCAGCTTGGAGGGGGCGAGCGACGAGCAGTACTTC.